These 23 T cell receptor beta chains were sequenced from one sample in a study of T cells in tuberculosis. The assay was immunoSEQ multiplex PCR, and TCRdb's table has in-frame clones only and misses some. This table has 37,000 or so clones, around 92% appearing once. The sequenced material came from PBMCs. Receptors were obtained from a donor aged 10-29 years with latent tuberculosis or without tuberculosis infection. Some clones in this sample may be carry-over from other donors' samples.

V is TRBV4-3 and J is TRBJ2-3, with D possibly TRBD2 on 5 matching bases. The V end was cut by 0 bases, the J end by 1 base, with 11 bases between. Germline CDR1 reads LGHNA; CDR2 reads YSLEER. This CDR3 region has 16 residues. CDR3 bases: TGCGCCAGCAGCCAAGATGCCGGGGTGGGCACAGATACGCAGTATTTT. Translating it yields CASSQDAGVGTDTQYF.

The rearrangement uses TRBV6-1 and TRBJ2-7; 8 bases map to TRBD1. The CDR3 spans 14 residues. Trimming at V came to 2 bases and at J to 6 bases, leaving 6 bases not matched to a gene. Per germline, CDR1 MNHNS and CDR2 SASEGT. The CDR3 DNA reads TGTGCCAGCAGTGAATGGGGACAGGTATTCGAGCAGTACTTC. Protein product: CASSEWGQVFEQYF.

The DNA for the CDR3 is TGTGCCAGCAGGTCGGACAGAGTCGGTACCGGGGAGCTGTTTTTT. Its protein is CASRSDRVGTGELFF. The chain has TRBV25-1 and TRBJ2-2; tentative D call: TRBD1 (6 bases). This CDR3 spans 15 amino acids. Trimming left V 6 bases short and J 5 bases short, with 16 bases between. Per the germline V gene, CDR1 is MGHDK and CDR2 is SYGVNS. Full variable domain (remainder filled in from reference TRBV25-1 and TRBJ2-2): EADIYQTPRYLVIGTGKKITLECSQTMGHDKMYWYQQDPGMELHLIHYSYGVNSTEKGDLSSESTVSRIRTEHFPLTLESARPSHTSQYLCASRSDRVGTGELFFGEGSRLTVL.

The chain couples TRBV7-2 to TRBJ2-7; 9 bases are shared with TRBD2. This CDR3 has 16 residues. CDR1 and CDR2 (germline): SGHTA, FQGNSA. The V gene end was trimmed by 4 bases and the J gene end by 2 bases; junction bases not matched to a gene: 9. CDR3 residues: CASSYTASGVTYEQYF. The CDR3 nucleotides read TGTGCCAGCAGCTATACCGCTAGCGGGGTTACCTACGAGCAGTACTTC.

The genes are TRBV5-1 and TRBJ1-1; 9 positions match TRBD1. The CDR3 sequence is 15 residues long. Germline CDR1 is SGHRS and CDR2 is YFSETQ. The trim removed 2 bases at V and 6 bases at J, leaving 8 bases unmatched. CDR3 bases: TGCGCCAGCAGCTTAGCGGGACAGGGCAGGCCTGAAGCTTTCTTT. Protein sequence: CASSLAGQGRPEAFF.

This chain links TRBV19 with TRBJ1-5; the D gene is possibly TRBD1 (5 bases). This CDR3 is built from 15 residues. Germline assignment: CDR1 LNHDA and CDR2 SQIVND (reference sequence). V lost 1 base and J 6 bases, leaving 13 bases between the germline ends. CDR3 bases: TGTGCCAGTAGTATAGTTGGGCAGGGAGGTCAGCCCCAGCATTTT. The encoded protein is CASSIVGQGGQPQHF.

The chain recombines TRBV10-2 with TRBJ1-5; 8 bases map to TRBD1. V gave up 10 bases and J gave up 7 bases; unmatched junction bases: 6. Germline-derived CDR1 and CDR2 are WSHSY and SAAADI. The CDR3 spans 12 residues. The CDR3, as DNA: TGCGCCACACAGGGGGTTGGACAGCCCCAGCATTTT. Amino acids: CATQGVGQPQHF.

The chain recombines TRBV7-2 with TRBJ2-5; 8 positions agree with TRBD2. V trimming: 4 bases; J trimming: 5 bases; junction bases outside the gene matches: 3. The CDR3 has 13 amino acids. Germline CDR1 and CDR2: SGHTA and FQGNSA. CDR3 residues: CASSSGGVETQYF. CDR3 DNA sequence: TGTGCCAGCAGCTCCGGGGGGGTTGAGACCCAGTACTTC.

The chain carries TRBV7-8 and TRBJ1-2; possible D gene TRBD1, 5 bases. Trimming cost V 4 bases and J 8 bases, with 20 bases left between them. This CDR3 contains 15 residues. CDR1 is SGHVS, CDR2 FQNEAQ, per germline. The CDR3 DNA reads TGTGCCAGCAGCTCTGGCGGGCCGCGGGGGGAGGGCTACACCTTC. Its translation is CASSSGGPRGEGYTF.

The gene calls are TRBV18 and TRBJ1-2, with 8 bases lining up with TRBD1. The germline CDR1 and CDR2 sequences are KGHSH and LQKENI. The CDR3 has 17 residues. Trimming cost V 3 bases and J 4 bases; bases outside gene matches: 13. CDR3 DNA: TGTGCCAGCTCACCGATGAAATTGGACAGGGTCGCCTATGGCTACACCTTC. Protein sequence: CASSPMKLDRVAYGYTF. Supplemented by reference TRBV18 and TRBJ1-2, the full variable domain reads NAGVMQNPRHLVRRRGQEARLRCSPMKGHSHVYWYRQLPEEGLKFMVYLQKENIIDESGMPKERFSAEFPKEGPSILRIQQVVRGDSAAYFCASSPMKLDRVAYGYTFGSGTRLTVV.

For the CDR3, the DNA is TGTGCCACTTCCTGGACAGGTCCTTCCGGGGAGCTGTTTTTT. This gives the protein CATSWTGPSGELFF. The chain carries TRBV2 and TRBJ2-2, with 7 positions matching TRBD1. The CDR3 spans 14 residues. V was pared by 10 bases and J by 6 bases, with 11 bases of the junction left unmatched. Germline CDR1 and CDR2: SNHLY and FYNNEI.

The rearrangement uses TRBV11-2 and TRBJ2-3; the match to TRBD2 covers 8 bases. This CDR3 is built from 14 residues. The J segment lost 1 base and the V segment lost 5 bases, leaving 2 bases of the junction unmatched. CDR1 is SGHAT and CDR2 is FQNNGV in the germline V gene. The CDR3 loop reads CASSRGGGTDTQYF. The CDR3, as DNA: TGTGCCAGCAGCCGGGGGGGCGGCACAGATACGCAGTATTTT.

This chain connects TRBV6-5 to TRBJ2-7; maybe TRBD1 (5 bases). Germline CDR1 reads MNHEY; CDR2 reads SVGAGI. This CDR3 has 15 residues. Trimming removed 0 bases at V and 2 bases at J, with 11 bases between. CDR3 region: CASSYSGATTYEQYF. The DNA for the CDR3 is TGTGCCAGCAGTTACTCAGGGGCAACCACCTACGAGCAGTACTTC.

This clone was seen once. The chain recombines TRBV18 with TRBJ1-1, with no clear D. Trimming left V 3 bases short and J 3 bases short, with 14 bases between. Germline V lookup: CDR1 KGHSH, CDR2 LQKENI. This CDR3 region has 15 residues. CDR3 bases: TGTGCCAGCTCACCTACCAGGTTGGGCGACACTGAAGCTTTCTTT. The encoded protein is CASSPTRLGDTEAFF. The full variable domain, in which reference TRBV18 and TRBJ1-1 provide the parts outside the CDR3, is NAGVMQNPRHLVRRRGQEARLRCSPMKGHSHVYWYRQLPEEGLKFMVYLQKENIIDESGMPKERFSAEFPKEGPSILRIQQVVRGDSAAYFCASSPTRLGDTEAFFGQGTRLTVV.

The chain combines TRBV19 with TRBJ1-5, with TRBD1 as a possible D gene (5 bases). V was cut by 4 bases and J by 2 bases, with 12 bases left in between. Germline V gene lookup returns CDR1 LNHDA and CDR2 SQIVND (reference sequence). The length of the CDR3 is 15 residues. The CDR3 is CASSTQGVGNQPQHF. In DNA, the CDR3 is TGTGCCAGTAGTACCCAGGGTGTCGGCAATCAGCCCCAGCATTTT.

The chain combines TRBV5-1 with TRBJ2-7, with 9 bases identical to TRBD1. V lost 4 bases, J lost 2 bases, and 10 bases stayed unmatched. Germline V gene lookup returns CDR1 SGHRS and CDR2 YFSETQ. This CDR3 has 16 residues. This chain's CDR3 is CASSPGQGIWAYEQYF. CDR3 bases: TGCGCCAGCAGCCCAGGACAGGGGATTTGGGCCTACGAGCAGTACTTC.

The chain recombines TRBV4-2 with TRBJ1-2; no definite D call. The V gene lost 0 bases and the J gene lost 5 bases, with 7 bases spanning the gap. The CDR3 extends over 13 amino acids. CDR1 is LGHNA, CDR2 YNFKEQ, per germline. CDR3 amino acids: CASSQDRRYGYTF. CDR3 DNA sequence: TGTGCCAGCAGCCAAGATAGGAGGTATGGCTACACCTTC.

This clone was counted a single time. The rearrangement joins TRBV19 to TRBJ1-1, with 7 bases matching TRBD1. Germline assignment: CDR1 LNHDA and CDR2 SQIVND (reference sequence). The CDR3 runs 13 residues. V was clipped by 4 bases and J by 4 bases; unmatched bases: 3. CDR3 in amino acids: CASSTGQSTEAFF. In DNA, the CDR3 is TGTGCCAGTAGTACGGGACAGAGCACTGAAGCTTTCTTT.

This chain joins TRBV30 and TRBJ1-3; D is perhaps TRBD1 (5 bases). V lost 1 base and J lost 3, with 28 bases in between. The CDR3 totals 20 residues. In germline, CDR1 is GTSNPN, CDR2 SVGIG (reference sequence). The CDR3 nucleotides read TGTGCCTGGAGTGCCCCCCCTAGGGGACCGGGACTGGGACTTGGAAACACCATATATTTT. Residues: CAWSAPPRGPGLGLGNTIYF.

The genes are TRBV7-2 and TRBJ2-7; D gene unclear. The CDR3 is made up of 13 amino acids. Deletions cut 5 bases from V and 3 bases from J, with 11 bases between. In germline, CDR1 is SGHTA, CDR2 FQGNSA. In nucleotides, the CDR3 is TGTGCCAGCAGCCTCACTATGGACTACGAGCAGTACGTC. Translation: CASSLTMDYEQYV.

This chain links TRBV5-6 with TRBJ1-2; 8 nucleotides match TRBD1. CDR3 size: 15 residues. After removal of 4 bases from V and 2 bases from J, the junction contained 7 bases not matched to a gene. Per the germline V gene, CDR1 is SGHDT and CDR2 is YYEEEE. The CDR3 is CASSPDRGKNYGYTF. Written as DNA, the CDR3 is TGTGCCAGCAGCCCCGACAGGGGAAAGAACTATGGCTACACCTTC.

The rearrangement uses TRBV4-3 and TRBJ1-1; 7 bases agree with TRBD1. The CDR3 is made up of 16 amino acids. Germline-derived CDR1 and CDR2 are LGHNA and YSLEER. V shed 0 bases and J 0 bases; nucleotides not matched to a gene: 4. The CDR3, as DNA: TGCGCCAGCAGCCAAGAGGGACAGTTCATGAACACTGAAGCTTTCTTT. Residues: CASSQEGQFMNTEAFF.

V is TRBV5-1 and J is TRBJ2-3; no firm D call. Germline CDR1 and CDR2: SGHRS and YFSETQ. The CDR3 runs to 13 residues. V lost 0 bases, J lost 6 bases, and 8 bases lay in between. Written as DNA, the CDR3 is TGCGCCAGCAGCTTGGGTCCCATCGATACGCAGTATTTT. It codes for CASSLGPIDTQYF.